This T cell receptor (beta chain) was sequenced during a study of beta chain features in type 1 diabetes. About the research overall: All samples yielded 107,917,701 examined sorted cells.

On this clone itself: Its target is unknown.

A CD45RO/CCR7/CD25/CD127/CD95/CD27 panel sorted naive, central memory, regulatory and stem cell-like memory CD4+ cells. CDR3 length equals 13 residues. Trimming stripped 7 bases from V and 0 bases from J, with 10 bases between. CDR1 and CDR2 from the germline V gene are SNHLY and FYNNEI. Findings of the study overall: Individuals with type 1 diabetes displayed fewer insertions and more deletions at VDJ junctions.

Reverse transcription of all isolated RNA meant that expressed TCRB transcripts were sequenced. Clones were read by immunoSEQ multiplex PCR, and TCRdb kept only the in-frame ones, dropping some. The repertoire consists of 200,000 to 250,000 clones, with 25% to 35% occurring once and the leading ten covering 3.5% to 4.5%. The sequenced material came from central memory CD4+ T cells from blood. This sequence was found in a man between 25 and 39 years old in good health. The chain employs TRBV2 and TRBJ2-7; D gene unclear. The CDR3 here is CASTIMSSYEQYF. CDR3 DNA sequence: TGTGCCAGCACTATTATGAGCTCCTACGAGCAGTACTTC.